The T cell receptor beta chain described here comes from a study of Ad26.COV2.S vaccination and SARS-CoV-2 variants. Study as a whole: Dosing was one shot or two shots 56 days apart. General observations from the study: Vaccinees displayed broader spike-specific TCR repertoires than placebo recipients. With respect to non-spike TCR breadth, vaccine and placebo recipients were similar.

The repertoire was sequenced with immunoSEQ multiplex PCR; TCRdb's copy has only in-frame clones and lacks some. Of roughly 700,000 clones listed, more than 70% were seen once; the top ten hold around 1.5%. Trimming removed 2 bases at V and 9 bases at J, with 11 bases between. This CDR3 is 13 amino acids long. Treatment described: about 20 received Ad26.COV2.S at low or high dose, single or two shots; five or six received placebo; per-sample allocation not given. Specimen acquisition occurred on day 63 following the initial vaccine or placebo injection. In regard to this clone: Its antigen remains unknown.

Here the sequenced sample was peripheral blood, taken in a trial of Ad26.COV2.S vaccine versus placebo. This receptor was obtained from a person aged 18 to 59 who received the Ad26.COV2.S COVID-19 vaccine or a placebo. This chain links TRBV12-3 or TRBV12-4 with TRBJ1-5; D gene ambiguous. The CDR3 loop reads CASSLTETTPQHF. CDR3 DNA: TGTGCCAGCAGTTTAACCGAAACAACGCCCCAGCATTTT.